The clone carrying this T cell receptor (beta chain) was recorded many times. Its antigen is as yet unknown. These data come from a study of regulatory T cells in long-lasting Graves disease. General study findings and limits: Analyses excluded thyroid tissue, covering peripheral blood alone.

This CDR3 comprises 16 residues. Trimming left V 7 bases short and J 0 bases short, with 19 bases between. Looked up from germline, CDR1 is SGHRS and CDR2 is YFSETQ. CDR3-region Arm-PCR and iRepertoire HTBI primers produced the TCR beta libraries. TCRdb processed the multiplex PCR reads anew with MiXCR; each CDR3 protein has one entry. The sample contains roughly 700,000 distinct CDR3 sequences, 25% to 30% of which appear only once. Described time point: persistent/refractory GD, antithyroid drugs over 5 years with positive TRAb. Generation of the TCR library employed RNA extracted from PBMCs. This chain connects TRBV5-1 to TRBJ1-1; TRBD1 is a possible D gene (6 bases). Source: peripheral blood mononuclear cells (PBMCs), taken when the disease was refractory, from a patient treated with antithyroid drugs. The sequence was collected from a female donor with Graves disease. This CDR3 is CASLGEPGQLNTEAFF. The CDR3 DNA is TGCGCCAGCCTGGGTGAACCGGGACAACTGAACACTGAAGCTTTCTTT.